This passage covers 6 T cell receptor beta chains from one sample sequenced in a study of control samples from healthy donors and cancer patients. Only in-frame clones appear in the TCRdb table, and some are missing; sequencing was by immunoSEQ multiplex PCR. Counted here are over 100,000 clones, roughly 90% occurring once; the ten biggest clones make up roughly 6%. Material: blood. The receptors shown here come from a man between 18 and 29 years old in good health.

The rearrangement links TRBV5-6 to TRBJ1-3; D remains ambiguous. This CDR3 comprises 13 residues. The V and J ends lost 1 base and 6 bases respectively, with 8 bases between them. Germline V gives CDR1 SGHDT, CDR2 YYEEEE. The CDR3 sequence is CASSLFGENTIYF. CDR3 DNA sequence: TGTGCCAGCAGCTTGTTCGGGGAAAACACCATATATTTT.

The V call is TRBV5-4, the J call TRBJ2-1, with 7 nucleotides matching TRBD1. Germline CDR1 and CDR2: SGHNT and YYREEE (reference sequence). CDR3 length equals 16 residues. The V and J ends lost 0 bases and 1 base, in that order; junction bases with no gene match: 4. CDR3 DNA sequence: TGTGCCAGCAGCTTGGATTTGACAGGGTCCTACAATGAGCAGTTCTTC. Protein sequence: CASSLDLTGSYNEQFF.

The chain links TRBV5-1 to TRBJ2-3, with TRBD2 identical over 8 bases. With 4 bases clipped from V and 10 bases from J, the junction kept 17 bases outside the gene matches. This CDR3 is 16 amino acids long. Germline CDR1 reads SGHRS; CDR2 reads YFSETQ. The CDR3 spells CASSPMTSAGAVAQYF. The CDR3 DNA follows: TGCGCCAGCAGCCCCATGACTAGCGCGGGGGCCGTGGCGCAGTATTTT.

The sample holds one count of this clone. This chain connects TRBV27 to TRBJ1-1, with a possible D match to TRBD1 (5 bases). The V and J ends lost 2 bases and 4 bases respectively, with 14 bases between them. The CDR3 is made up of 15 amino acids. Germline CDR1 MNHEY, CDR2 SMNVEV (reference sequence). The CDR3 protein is CASSLGVSGGTEAFF. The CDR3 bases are TGTGCCAGCAGTTTAGGGGTGTCGGGGGGCACTGAAGCTTTCTTT.

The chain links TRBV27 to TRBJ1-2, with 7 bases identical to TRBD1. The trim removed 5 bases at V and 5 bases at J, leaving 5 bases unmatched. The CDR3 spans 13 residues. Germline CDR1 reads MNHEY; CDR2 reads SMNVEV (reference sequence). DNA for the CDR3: TGTGCCAGCAGTGTCGGGACAGCGTATGGCTACACCTTC. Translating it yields CASSVGTAYGYTF.

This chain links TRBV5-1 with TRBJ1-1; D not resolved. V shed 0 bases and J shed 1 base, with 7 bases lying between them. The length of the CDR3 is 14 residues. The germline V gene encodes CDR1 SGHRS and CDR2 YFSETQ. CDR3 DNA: TGCGCCAGCAGCTTGGAGGGCCCGAACACTGAAGCTTTCTTT. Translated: CASSLEGPNTEAFF.